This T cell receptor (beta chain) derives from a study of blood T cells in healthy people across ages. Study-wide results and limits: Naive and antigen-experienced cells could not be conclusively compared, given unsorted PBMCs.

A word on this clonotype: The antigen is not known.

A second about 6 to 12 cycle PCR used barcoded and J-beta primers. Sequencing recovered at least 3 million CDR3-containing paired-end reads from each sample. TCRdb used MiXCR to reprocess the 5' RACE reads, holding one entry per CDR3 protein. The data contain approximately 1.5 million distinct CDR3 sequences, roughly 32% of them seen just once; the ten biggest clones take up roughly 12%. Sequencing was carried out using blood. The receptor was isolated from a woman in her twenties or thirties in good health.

The CDR3 DNA is TGTGCCAGCAGTTTATCAGCGCGGGAGCGCCCCTACGAGCAGTACTTC. It specifies CASSLSARERPYEQYF. The J gene is TRBJ2-7, the V gene TRBV27, with 7 bases aligning to TRBD2. Germline trimming cut 0 bases from V and 2 bases from J; bases unmatched to any gene: 7. The CDR3 is 16 amino acids. Germline CDR1 reads MNHEY; CDR2 reads SMNVEV (reference sequence).